The 27 T cell receptor beta chains reported below all come from one sample, sequenced in a study of cytomegalovirus exposure and HLA in healthy donors. The protocol was immunoSEQ multiplex PCR, while the TCRdb copy is restricted to in-frame clones and leaves out a portion. In the table there are 150,000 to 200,000 clones, roughly 84% of which are singletons. Sample: PBMCs. Every receptor here comes from a man aged 30-40 years in good health and CMV-seropositive.

The chain carries TRBV6-5 and TRBJ2-5, with D maybe TRBD2 (7 bases). The germline gives CDR1 MNHEY, CDR2 SVGAGI. The V end lost 0 bases, the J end lost 6 bases, and 14 bases lay between the germline ends. The CDR3 extends over 15 amino acids. The CDR3 here is CASSYSGGAGKTQYF. Written as DNA, the CDR3 is TGTGCCAGCAGTTACTCTGGGGGGGCCGGAAAGACCCAGTACTTC.

The sample holds a few counts of this clone. The CDR3 coding sequence is TGTGCCAGCAGTTGGACAGGGGACACTGAAGCTTTCTTT. It translates to CASSWTGDTEAFF. J is TRBJ1-1 and V is TRBV2, with TRBD1 matching 9 bases. J was trimmed by 3 bases and V by 5 bases; bases with no gene match: 1. This CDR3 region has 13 residues. Per germline, CDR1 SNHLY and CDR2 FYNNEI.

The chain carries TRBV7-6 and TRBJ2-7, with a tentative D call TRBD2 (5 bases). The V end lost 1 base, the J end lost 2 bases, and 9 bases lay between the germline ends. CDR3 length: 14 amino acids. Germline assignment: CDR1 SGHVS and CDR2 FNYEAQ. Here the CDR3 DNA reads TGTGCCAGCAGCTTAGGCGGAGGCGCCTACGAGCAGTACTTC. Translated: CASSLGGGAYEQYF.

The rearrangement joins TRBV6-1 to TRBJ2-7, with a possible D match to TRBD2 (5 bases). The V end lost 4 bases, the J end lost 3 bases, and 13 bases lay between the germline ends. Germline CDR1 reads MNHNS; CDR2 reads SASEGT. CDR3 length: 14 amino acids. In nucleotides, the CDR3 is TGTGCCAGCAGTGCGGCGGGTACAGTCTACGAGCAGTACTTC. It is translated as CASSAAGTVYEQYF.

The chain is built from TRBV7-9 and TRBJ1-6, with 9 bases aligning to TRBD1. J gave up 6 bases and V 6 bases, and 3 bases lay outside the gene matches. CDR3 length equals 14 residues. From germline, CDR1 is SEHNR and CDR2 FQNEAQ (reference sequence). The CDR3 nucleotides are TGTGCCAGCAGTACAGGGGGCTCTAATTCACCCCTCCACTTT. Translation gives CASSTGGSNSPLHF.

This clone is a singleton in its sample. This chain uses TRBV7-9 with TRBJ2-2; 7 positions match TRBD1. V trimming: 5 bases; J trimming: 4 bases; junction bases outside the gene matches: 10. The CDR3 is made up of 16 amino acids. Germline loops: CDR1 SEHNR, CDR2 FQNEAQ (reference sequence). Here the CDR3 DNA reads TGTGCCAGCAGCCCTAACAGGGGTAAGGGCACCGGGGAGCTGTTTTTT. Its translation: CASSPNRGKGTGELFF.

This rearrangement joins TRBV5-6 to TRBJ1-2; D unclear. Germline V gene lookup returns CDR1 SGHDT and CDR2 YYEEEE. CDR3 length: 16 amino acids. V lost 6 bases to trimming and J lost 3 bases, with 21 bases between them. The CDR3 reads CASTHIRGHGDYGYTF. The CDR3, as DNA: TGTGCCAGCACCCATATCCGGGGTCATGGGGACTATGGCTACACCTTC.

This clone was seen only a few times. This rearrangement joins TRBV7-9 to TRBJ1-2; D is unresolved. The CDR3 runs 14 residues. Per the germline V gene, CDR1 is SEHNR and CDR2 is FQNEAQ (reference sequence). Trimming took 4 bases from V and 4 from J, leaving 13 bases between them. The CDR3: CASSSLRSGYGYTF. The CDR3 region has the DNA TGTGCCAGCAGCTCCTTACGAAGCGGCTATGGCTACACCTTC.

The CDR3 DNA reads TGTGCCAGCAGTCGGAGGGCCGACGAGCAGTACTTC. Its translation is CASSRRADEQYF. The V gene is TRBV28, the J gene TRBJ2-7; the D gene is possibly TRBD2 (6 bases). Germline CDR1 and CDR2: MDHEN and SYDVKM. Trimming pared 5 bases from V and 5 bases from J, leaving 10 bases between. The CDR3 has 12 amino acids. Variable domain in full (rest from reference TRBV28 and TRBJ2-7): DVKVTQSSRYLVKRTGEKVFLECVQDMDHENMFWYRQDPGLGLRLIYFSYDVKMKEKGDIPEGYSVSREKKERFSLILESASTNQTSMYLCASSRRADEQYFGPGTRLTVT.

The rearrangement links TRBV5-1 to TRBJ2-5; the D gene is possibly TRBD1 (6 bases). This CDR3 spans 13 amino acids. CDR1 and CDR2 (germline): SGHRS, YFSETQ. V was trimmed by 3 bases and J by 2 bases, leaving 8 bases between them. CDR3: CASSWTVQETQYF. The CDR3 coding sequence is TGCGCCAGCAGCTGGACAGTTCAAGAGACCCAGTACTTC.

The CDR3 loop is CASSSGGGGYGYTF. Here the CDR3 DNA reads TGCGCCAGCAGCTCTGGGGGCGGCGGCTATGGCTACACCTTC. The chain links TRBV5-1 to TRBJ1-2; weak D call: TRBD1 (6 bases). The length of the CDR3 is 14 residues. Germline CDR1 SGHRS, CDR2 YFSETQ. V was clipped by 3 bases and J by 4 bases, with 13 bases between them.

This chain connects TRBV23-1 to TRBJ2-7, with D perhaps matching TRBD1 (6 bases). TRBV23-1 is marked as an open reading frame, function uncertain. V was cut by 3 bases and J by 6 bases, with 24 bases left in between. CDR3 length: 17 amino acids. The CDR3 DNA reads as TGCGCCAGCAGTCACCCACCAAAACAGGGCCGGGACGGCGAGCAGTACTTC. It codes for CASSHPPKQGRDGEQYF.

As for this clone: The germline gene is not matched at one end of the junction; a read error may be the cause. The chain uses TRBV28 and TRBJ2-7; 11 bases are shared with TRBD2. Germline V gene lookup returns CDR1 MDHEN and CDR2 SYDVKM. The length of the CDR3 is 17 residues. CDR3 coding DNA: TGTGCCAGCAGTTTCCTCTCTTTAGCGGGAGGGAGCTACGCGCAGTACTTC. Protein product: CASSFLSLAGGSYAQYF.

This chain links TRBV27 with TRBJ2-1; D unclear. Per germline, CDR1 MNHEY and CDR2 SMNVEV (reference sequence). The CDR3 runs 15 residues. Trimming left V 0 bases short and J 8 bases short, with 14 bases between. Here the CDR3 reads CASSLSRVQWDEQFF. As DNA, the CDR3 is TGTGCCAGCAGTTTATCGAGAGTACAGTGGGATGAGCAGTTCTTC.

V and J are TRBV5-1 and TRBJ1-4, with 12 nucleotides matching TRBD1. This CDR3 is 16 amino acids long. The germline V gene encodes CDR1 SGHRS and CDR2 YFSETQ. V gave up 4 bases and J gave up 10 bases; unmatched junction bases: 11. The CDR3 DNA follows: TGCGCCAGCAGCCCGGGACAGGGGGCCGGTCAGGGAAAACTGTTTTTT. This sequence encodes CASSPGQGAGQGKLFF.

The J gene is TRBJ2-1, the V gene TRBV23-1; 8 bases map to TRBD2. TRBV23-1 is assigned to the ORF class and has an uncertain function. Trimming at V came to 11 bases and at J to 0 bases, leaving 6 bases not matched to a gene. There are 14 residues in the CDR3. The CDR3 region has the DNA TGCGCCCCGGTACGGGAGGGCTCCTACAATGAGCAGTTCTTC. As protein: CAPVREGSYNEQFF.

V usage is TRBV6-6 and J usage is TRBJ1-3; a weak D match, TRBD1 (6 bases). Trimming left V 2 bases short and J 0 bases short, with 11 bases between. The CDR3 sequence is 16 residues long. Per germline, CDR1 MNHNY and CDR2 SVGAGI (reference sequence). Here the CDR3 DNA reads TGTGCCAGCAGTTACCCGACAGGCGCCTCTGGAAACACCATATATTTT. This sequence encodes CASSYPTGASGNTIYF.

The CDR3 protein is CSAQGAQGEKLFF. In DNA form, the CDR3 reads TGCAGCGCTCAGGGGGCGCAAGGTGAAAAACTGTTTTTT. V usage is TRBV29-1 and J usage is TRBJ1-4; 8 nucleotides agree with TRBD1. Germline CDR1 is SQVTM and CDR2 is ANQGSEA. The length of the CDR3 is 13 residues. V lost 7 bases and J lost 7; bases outside the gene matches: 8.

The V and J genes are TRBV18 and TRBJ2-7; a possible D gene is TRBD1 (6 bases). Trimming took off 3 bases at V and 3 bases at J, with 12 bases between the two ends. Looked up from germline, CDR1 is KGHSH and CDR2 is LQKENI. CDR3 length: 14 amino acids. The CDR3 sequence: CASSPMTGGYEQYF. CDR3 sequence (DNA): TGTGCCAGCTCACCTATGACAGGAGGCTACGAGCAGTACTTC.

In its sample, this clone was seen once. V and J are TRBV11-3 and TRBJ2-5; D is ambiguous. CDR3 size: 15 residues. The V end was cut by 1 base, the J end by 0 bases, with 9 bases between. CDR1 and CDR2 from the germline V gene are SGHNT and YENEEA. CDR3 loop: CASSLGRTYQETQYF. CDR3 bases: TGTGCCAGCAGCTTAGGCAGAACGTACCAAGAGACCCAGTACTTC.

This chain joins TRBV13 and TRBJ2-5; 7 bases align to TRBD1. The trim removed 0 bases at V and 5 bases at J, leaving 6 bases unmatched. The CDR3 covers 15 residues. The germline CDR1 and CDR2 sequences are PRHDT and FYEKMQ (reference sequence). CDR3 protein: CASSLGAQGVETQYF. The CDR3 DNA reads as TGTGCCAGCAGCTTAGGAGCCCAGGGGGTTGAGACCCAGTACTTC.

The genes are TRBV27 and TRBJ2-7, with 10 bases that match TRBD1. The CDR3 loop spans 15 amino acids. V was pared by 6 bases and J by 0 bases, with 5 bases of the junction left unmatched. Germline CDR1 is MNHEY and CDR2 is SMNVEV (reference sequence). This chain's CDR3 is CASRYRDRGSYEQYF. The DNA for the CDR3 is TGTGCCAGCAGGTATCGGGACAGGGGCTCCTACGAGCAGTACTTC.

This clone has a single count. V and J are TRBV19 and TRBJ1-1; the D is unclear. The CDR3 length is 15 residues. Trimming pared 0 bases from V and 5 bases from J, leaving 13 bases between. Germline loops: CDR1 LNHDA, CDR2 SQIVND (reference sequence). CDR3 in amino acids: CASSIDSEDWTEAFF. DNA for the CDR3: TGTGCCAGTAGTATAGATTCTGAGGATTGGACTGAAGCTTTCTTT.

The CDR3 is CASSPHRGWYEQYF. The CDR3 coding sequence is TGTGCCAGCAGTCCCCATCGGGGTTGGTACGAGCAGTACTTC. The chain employs TRBV28 and TRBJ2-7, with a tentative D call TRBD2 (5 bases). The CDR3 sequence is 14 residues long. V was cut by 5 bases and J by 4 bases, with 15 bases left in between. Germline CDR1 and CDR2: MDHEN and SYDVKM. Full variable domain (outside the CDR3, taken from reference TRBV28 and TRBJ2-7): DVKVTQSSRYLVKRTGEKVFLECVQDMDHENMFWYRQDPGLGLRLIYFSYDVKMKEKGDIPEGYSVSREKKERFSLILESASTNQTSMYLCASSPHRGWYEQYFGPGTRLTVT.

The chain uses TRBV7-6 and TRBJ2-2; D is ambiguous. With 1 base removed from V and 6 bases from J, the gap between germline ends came to 9 bases. The CDR3 length is 14 residues. Germline V gene lookup returns CDR1 SGHVS and CDR2 FNYEAQ. The CDR3 sequence: CASSLGNQAGELFF. CDR3 in DNA: TGTGCCAGCAGCTTAGGCAACCAGGCCGGGGAGCTGTTTTTT.

The chain recombines TRBV13 with TRBJ1-4; 11 bases are a match to TRBD1. Germline CDR1 and CDR2: PRHDT and FYEKMQ (reference sequence). The CDR3 covers 16 residues. The junction had 4 bases not matched to a gene; V was cut back by 4 bases and J by 3 bases. The CDR3 spells CASSSGQGASNEKLFF. The CDR3 DNA reads TGTGCCAGCAGCTCCGGACAGGGGGCATCTAATGAAAAACTGTTTTTT.

The gene calls are TRBV30 and TRBJ1-5; 8 positions match TRBD1. The CDR3 extends over 14 amino acids. Germline loops: CDR1 GTSNPN, CDR2 SVGIG (reference sequence). With V trimmed by 1 base and J by 6 bases, 5 bases remained unmatched. The chain's CDR3 is CAWSADRGPQPQHF. DNA for the CDR3: TGTGCCTGGAGTGCCGACAGGGGACCTCAGCCCCAGCATTTT. Full variable domain (remainder filled in from reference TRBV30 and TRBJ1-5): SQTIHQWPATLVQPVGSPLSLECTVEGTSNPNLYWYRQAAGRGLQLLFYSVGIGQISSEVPQNLSASRPQDRQFILSSKKLLLSDSGFYLCAWSADRGPQPQHFGDGTRLSIL.